Listed below are T cell receptor beta chains from one sample, sequenced in a study of T cells in localized non-small cell lung cancer. The table came from immunoSEQ multiplex PCR; TCRdb's copy has only in-frame clones and leaves some out. The top ten hold about 8% of the sample, which has approximately 20,000 clones, 89% seen once. Sequenced here: peripheral blood, sampled before any cancer treatment. These receptors were collected from a man aged 35 to 70 with stage I lung adenocarcinoma. Each CDR3 is given with its conserved first and last residue. A D gene is named only where the DNA matches it firmly. A row's size may be missing; if present it is once, few, many or a size class.

j_call	d_call	v_call	clone_size	cdr3_aa	cdr3_nt
TRBJ1-6	-	TRBV27	-	CASSLYRGSSYNSPLHF	TGTGCCAGCAGTTTATATAGGGGGAGCTCCTATAATTCACCCCTCCACTTT
TRBJ2-3	TRBD1	TRBV6-1	-	CASRPTGFSTDTQYF	TGTGCCAGCAGGCCGACAGGGTTTAGCACAGATACGCAGTATTTT
TRBJ2-7	TRBD1	TRBV5-1	-	CASSLGDRGVTKEYF	TGCGCCAGCAGCTTGGGGGACAGGGGCGTCACAAAGGAGTACTTC
TRBJ2-7	-	TRBV12-1	-	CASSSARIQGAHEQYF	TGTGCCAGCAGCTCGGCCCGTATCCAGGGGGCTCACGAGCAGTACTTC
TRBJ1-4	-	TRBV19	once	CASTPGTGKGEKLFF	TGTGCCAGTACTCCAGGAACAGGGAAGGGCGAAAAACTGTTTTTT
TRBJ1-2	TRBD1	TRBV6-6	once	CASSFITGANYGYTF	TGTGCCAGCAGTTTCATCACAGGGGCCAACTATGGCTACACCTTC
TRBJ2-7	-	TRBV27	-	CASSPRGGSSYEQYF	TGTGCCAGCAGTCCGAGAGGGGGAAGCTCCTACGAGCAGTACTTC
TRBJ2-7	-	TRBV11-2	-	CASSLAGISYEQYF	TGTGCCAGCAGCTTAGCGGGGATCTCCTACGAGCAGTACTTC
TRBJ2-7	-	TRBV9	-	CASSVGQGGYEQYF	TGTGCCAGCAGCGTAGGCCAGGGGGGATACGAGCAGTACTTC
TRBJ2-7	-	TRBV28	-	CASSLPAGPQYEQYF	TGTGCCAGCAGTTTACCGGCGGGCCCTCAATACGAGCAGTACTTC
TRBJ2-3	TRBD2	TRBV30	-	CAWSVSAGVTDTQYF	TGTGCCTGGAGTGTCTCGGCGGGAGTCACAGATACGCAGTATTTT
TRBJ1-4	-	TRBV19	-	CASSWRPTGSGEKLFF	TGTGCCAGTAGTTGGAGGCCGACCGGTTCAGGTGAAAAACTGTTTTTT
TRBJ2-3	-	TRBV18	-	CASFRDFSTDTQYF	TGTGCCAGCTTTCGGGACTTCTCCACAGATACGCAGTATTTT
TRBJ2-5	-	TRBV7-6	-	CASSPRLGETQYF	TGTGCCAGCAGTCCGAGACTGGGAGAGACCCAGTACTTC
TRBJ2-3	-	TRBV6-4	-	CASSEETGRADTQYF	TGTGCCAGCAGTGAAGAGACAGGGAGGGCAGATACGCAGTATTTT
TRBJ1-1	-	TRBV6-1	-	CASSWVQSSTEAFF	TGTGCCAGCAGTTGGGTACAAAGCTCCACTGAAGCTTTCTTT
TRBJ1-5	-	TRBV19	once	CASKAGNQPQHF	TGTGCCAGTAAGGCCGGGAATCAGCCCCAGCATTTT
TRBJ2-7	-	TRBV10-3	-	CAISGKDSSYEQYF	TGTGCCATCAGTGGTAAGGATAGCTCCTACGAGCAGTACTTC
TRBJ2-1	-	TRBV7-7	few	CASSLAPPGGLNYNEQFF	TGTGCTAGCAGCTTAGCCCCCCCCGGGGGCCTAAATTACAATGAGCAGTTCTTC
TRBJ2-7	-	TRBV14	once	CASSQAGSSYEQYF	TGTGCCAGCAGCCAAGCAGGGAGCTCCTACGAGCAGTACTTC
TRBJ2-7	TRBD2	TRBV10-3	-	CAFGTTSYEQYF	TGTGCCTTCGGGACTACCTCCTACGAGCAGTACTTC
TRBJ1-1	-	TRBV18	-	CASSPQGADTEAFF	TGTGCCAGCTCACCCCAAGGGGCGGACACTGAAGCTTTCTTT